This TCR beta chain was identified during a study of identifying expanded T cells in peripheral blood. This CDR3 comprises 15 residues. V gave up 6 bases and J gave up 5 bases, with 19 bases separating them. Germline V CDR1 and CDR2: MDHEN, SYDVKM. Clones were sequenced by immunoSEQ multiplex PCR, and TCRdb holds only the in-frame ones, with some missing. The data show under 90,000 clones, 75% to 90% seen once. Healthy donors had no documented immune events, such as infections, while sampled. Study results and limitations: Clone count variance between two-week samples rose with total template count. Over approximately two and four weeks, about 15 and 19 clones changed, versus around 1.3 between replicates.

With respect to this clone: Its antigen is as yet unknown.

The source is a person between 18 and 75 years old in good health. Sequencing was carried out using blood. The rearrangement uses TRBV28 and TRBJ2-5; D may correspond to TRBD1 or TRBD2 (6 bases each). The CDR3 is CASRGLLRGWETQYF. In DNA, the CDR3 is TGTGCCAGCAGGGGACTCCTAAGGGGGTGGGAGACCCAGTACTTC.